This TCR beta chain was retrieved from a study of shared clonotypes between healthy human individuals. Study-level information: For every donor, three CD4 naive, three CD4 memory, two CD8 naive and one CD8 memory plates were used. Study-wide points: A few donors had approximately 4.6% of their naive CD4 clonotypes in common.

The CDR3 consists of 12 residues. Germline V gene sequence: CDR1 MDHEN, CDR2 SYDVKM. The V and J ends lost 6 bases and 4 bases respectively, with 9 bases between them. Of note for this clone: Its antigen is undetermined. Other DNA variants within this sample encode the same CDR3.

None of the donors, who were healthy HIV-negative adults, had recently had acute infections or vaccinations. Replicate PCRs from sorted subsets contained roughly 200 ng DNA, which is 31,000 or so T cell genomes. Only in-frame clones appear in the TCRdb table, and some are missing; sequencing was by immunoSEQ multiplex PCR. The sample carries about 1.1 million clones, around 78% recorded once. Sample: memory CD4+ T cells from PBMCs. Subset given: CD45RA-negative fraction. The J gene is TRBJ1-2, the V gene TRBV28; D ambiguous. The origin of this receptor is a young man in good health. Some clones in this sample may be carry-over from other donors' samples. The CDR3 spells CASSPPGYGYTF. The CDR3 DNA is TGTGCCAGCAGCCCCCCCGGCTATGGCTACACCTTC.